A selection of T cell receptor beta chains follows, all from one sample in a study of metastatic and nonmetastatic thyroid tumors. Using MiXCR, TCRdb reanalyzed the PCR reads. This sample carries 33,000 or so clones, approximately 7% of them seen once, and the ten largest clones take 40% to 50%. The sequencing sample was made of blood. These TCRs come from a female donor with papillary thyroid cancer or a benign thyroid nodule (not recorded which). Some clones in this sample may be carry-over from other donors' samples. CDR3s include the opening cysteine and the closing phenylalanine or tryptophan. The D gene is left open where the match is weak. Clone size is shown for a subset of rows, as once, few, many or a class of expanded clone.

j_call: TRBJ2-3
d_call: -
v_call: TRBV11-2
clone_size: many
cdr3_aa: CASSADPRDTQYF
cdr3_nt: TGTGCCAGCAGCGCGGACCCTAGAGATACGCAGTATTTT

j_call: TRBJ2-2
d_call: TRBD2
v_call: TRBV5-1
clone_size: many
cdr3_aa: CASSTGTSGRLNGELFF
cdr3_nt: TGCGCCAGCAGCACTGGGACTAGCGGGAGATTGAACGGGGAGCTGTTTTTT

j_call: TRBJ1-1
d_call: TRBD1
v_call: TRBV6-1
clone_size: many
cdr3_aa: CASGQIYTEAFF
cdr3_nt: TGTGCCTCGGGACAGATTTACACTGAAGCTTTCTTT

j_call: TRBJ2-3
d_call: -
v_call: TRBV24-1
clone_size: many
cdr3_aa: CATSEPPGPNADTQYF
cdr3_nt: TGTGCCACCAGTGAACCCCCGGGACCCAACGCGGATACGCAGTATTTT

j_call: TRBJ1-2
d_call: -
v_call: TRBV4-2
clone_size: many
cdr3_aa: CVSRPSPGPGKGYGYTF
cdr3_nt: TGTGTCAGCAGACCCAGTCCTGGGCCGGGGAAGGGCTATGGCTACACCTTC

j_call: TRBJ2-2
d_call: TRBD1
v_call: TRBV6-1
clone_size: many
cdr3_aa: CASSARSGTGGSRELFF
cdr3_nt: TGTGCCAGCAGTGCAAGGTCCGGGACAGGGGGCTCCCGGGAGCTGTTTTTT

j_call: TRBJ2-2
d_call: -
v_call: TRBV6-5
clone_size: -
cdr3_aa: CASSYNSLVENTGELFF
cdr3_nt: TGTGCCAGCAGTTACAACAGCCTTGTGGAGAACACCGGGGAGCTGTTTTTT

j_call: TRBJ1-1
d_call: -
v_call: TRBV12-3/TRBV12-4
clone_size: many
cdr3_aa: CASSFNAARGTEAFF
cdr3_nt: TGTGCCAGCAGTTTTAATGCGGCCAGGGGCACTGAAGCTTTCTTT

j_call: TRBJ2-5
d_call: -
v_call: TRBV5-1
clone_size: -
cdr3_aa: CASSTTRTMTGETQYF
cdr3_nt: TGCGCCAGCAGCACGACCAGGACAATGACGGGAGAGACCCAGTACTTC

j_call: TRBJ1-1
d_call: -
v_call: TRBV27
clone_size: many
cdr3_aa: CASSLWGGDTEAFF
cdr3_nt: TGTGCCAGCAGTTTATGGGGGGGGGACACTGAAGCTTTCTTT

j_call: TRBJ1-4
d_call: -
v_call: TRBV6-2/TRBV6-3
clone_size: many
cdr3_aa: CASSPRGELFF
cdr3_nt: TGTGCCAGCAGTCCCCGTGGGGAACTGTTTTTT

j_call: TRBJ2-1
d_call: -
v_call: TRBV6-1
clone_size: many
cdr3_aa: CASRKYNEQFF
cdr3_nt: TGTGCCAGCAGAAAGTACAATGAGCAGTTCTTC

j_call: TRBJ1-2
d_call: -
v_call: TRBV5-6
clone_size: many
cdr3_aa: CASSPGLAGALGLNYGYTF
cdr3_nt: TGTGCCAGCAGTCCCGGACTGGCGGGGGCGTTAGGTCTCAACTATGGCTACACCTTC

j_call: TRBJ2-2
d_call: TRBD2
v_call: TRBV9
clone_size: many
cdr3_aa: CASSGLAGGPGANTGELFF
cdr3_nt: TGTGCCAGCAGCGGGCTAGCGGGAGGGCCGGGTGCGAACACCGGGGAGCTGTTTTTT

j_call: TRBJ2-3
d_call: -
v_call: TRBV29-1
clone_size: many
cdr3_aa: CSVETGRTDTQYF
cdr3_nt: TGCAGCGTGGAAACGGGACGGACAGATACGCAGTATTTT

j_call: TRBJ2-3
d_call: -
v_call: TRBV19
clone_size: many
cdr3_aa: CATQGRGRTDTQYF
cdr3_nt: TGTGCCACCCAAGGGAGGGGGCGCACAGATACGCAGTATTTT

j_call: TRBJ2-3
d_call: -
v_call: TRBV25-1
clone_size: many
cdr3_aa: CASSQGSDTQYF
cdr3_nt: TGTGCCAGCAGCCAGGGTTCAGATACGCAGTATTTT

j_call: TRBJ2-7
d_call: -
v_call: TRBV18
clone_size: many
cdr3_aa: CASSPMKDEQYF
cdr3_nt: TGTGCCAGCTCACCAATGAAGGACGAGCAGTACTTC

j_call: TRBJ2-7
d_call: TRBD1
v_call: TRBV4-1
clone_size: -
cdr3_aa: CASSHPGQGSYEQYF
cdr3_nt: TGCGCCAGCAGCCACCCGGGACAGGGGTCCTACGAGCAGTACTTC

j_call: TRBJ1-4
d_call: TRBD1
v_call: TRBV7-2
clone_size: -
cdr3_aa: CASSLPQGAFEKLFF
cdr3_nt: TGTGCCAGCAGCTTACCACAGGGGGCATTTGAAAAACTGTTTTTT

j_call: TRBJ2-7
d_call: -
v_call: TRBV6-2/TRBV6-3
clone_size: -
cdr3_aa: CASSWGEAYEQYF
cdr3_nt: TGTGCCAGCAGTTGGGGAGAAGCCTACGAGCAGTACTTC

j_call: TRBJ2-5
d_call: -
v_call: TRBV6-2/TRBV6-3
clone_size: many
cdr3_aa: CATGETQYF
cdr3_nt: TGTGCCACGGGAGAGACCCAGTACTTC

j_call: TRBJ1-2
d_call: -
v_call: TRBV5-6
clone_size: many
cdr3_aa: CASSAPTGDYGYTF
cdr3_nt: TGTGCCAGCAGCGCCCCGACAGGCGACTATGGCTACACCTTC

j_call: TRBJ1-1
d_call: TRBD1
v_call: TRBV4-3
clone_size: many
cdr3_aa: CASSPHRGRITEAFF
cdr3_nt: TGCGCCAGCAGCCCGCACAGGGGGCGAATCACTGAAGCTTTCTTT

j_call: TRBJ1-5
d_call: -
v_call: TRBV11-1
clone_size: many
cdr3_aa: CASSLSSFSRNQPQHF
cdr3_nt: TGTGCCAGCAGCTTAAGTTCGTTTTCTAGGAATCAGCCCCAGCATTTT

j_call: TRBJ2-3
d_call: -
v_call: TRBV24-1
clone_size: many
cdr3_aa: CATSDKGLTQDTQYF
cdr3_nt: TGTGCCACCAGTGATAAAGGACTAACACAGGATACGCAGTATTTT

j_call: TRBJ2-5
d_call: TRBD2
v_call: TRBV20-1
clone_size: many
cdr3_aa: CSAVIAGGPIYQETQYF
cdr3_nt: TGCAGTGCAGTGATAGCGGGAGGGCCTATTTACCAAGAGACCCAGTACTTC

j_call: TRBJ2-5
d_call: TRBD2
v_call: TRBV6-1
clone_size: many
cdr3_aa: CASSQDPGLADQETQYF
cdr3_nt: TGTGCCAGCAGTCAAGACCCGGGACTAGCGGACCAAGAGACCCAGTACTTC

j_call: TRBJ2-5
d_call: -
v_call: TRBV5-6
clone_size: -
cdr3_aa: CASSSLGYGSQETQYF
cdr3_nt: TGTGCCAGCAGCTCTTTAGGATACGGGAGCCAAGAGACCCAGTACTTC

j_call: TRBJ2-1
d_call: TRBD1
v_call: TRBV9
clone_size: many
cdr3_aa: CASSVGGTGVVGEQFF
cdr3_nt: TGTGCCAGCAGCGTAGGAGGGACAGGGGTAGTTGGTGAGCAGTTCTTC

j_call: TRBJ2-7
d_call: TRBD1
v_call: TRBV10-3
clone_size: many
cdr3_aa: CAISTLRGTSYEQYF
cdr3_nt: TGTGCCATCAGTACCCTCAGGGGGACCTCCTACGAGCAGTACTTC

j_call: TRBJ1-1
d_call: TRBD1
v_call: TRBV12-3/TRBV12-4
clone_size: few
cdr3_aa: CASRDRDAGRTEAFF
cdr3_nt: TGTGCCAGCAGGGACAGGGACGCAGGGCGCACTGAAGCTTTCTTT

j_call: TRBJ1-4
d_call: -
v_call: TRBV30
clone_size: many
cdr3_aa: CAWSVWGVNEKLFF
cdr3_nt: TGTGCCTGGAGTGTATGGGGGGTAAATGAAAAACTGTTTTTT

j_call: TRBJ1-6
d_call: TRBD1
v_call: TRBV7-2
clone_size: many
cdr3_aa: CASSFSWGGQGNSPLHF
cdr3_nt: TGTGCCAGCAGCTTTTCGTGGGGGGGACAGGGGAATTCACCCCTCCACTTT

j_call: TRBJ1-2
d_call: -
v_call: TRBV4-1
clone_size: many
cdr3_aa: CASSPTGTTSNYGYTF
cdr3_nt: TGCGCCAGCAGCCCAACAGGGACCACTTCTAACTATGGCTACACCTTC

j_call: TRBJ2-1
d_call: -
v_call: TRBV24-1
clone_size: many
cdr3_aa: CATRETGGNEQFF
cdr3_nt: TGTGCCACCAGGGAGACAGGAGGCAATGAGCAGTTCTTC

j_call: TRBJ1-5
d_call: TRBD1
v_call: TRBV18
clone_size: many
cdr3_aa: CASSRTGVGQPQHF
cdr3_nt: TGTGCCAGCTCACGAACAGGGGTGGGACAGCCCCAGCATTTT

j_call: TRBJ2-7
d_call: -
v_call: TRBV7-9
clone_size: many
cdr3_aa: CASSLEGGNYEQYF
cdr3_nt: TGTGCCAGCAGCTTAGAGGGGGGAAACTACGAGCAGTACTTC

j_call: TRBJ2-3
d_call: TRBD1
v_call: TRBV5-1
clone_size: many
cdr3_aa: CASRKQGSADTQYF
cdr3_nt: TGCGCCAGCAGAAAACAGGGGTCCGCAGATACGCAGTATTTT

j_call: TRBJ1-6
d_call: -
v_call: TRBV6-2/TRBV6-3
clone_size: medium-sized
cdr3_aa: CASSSAGSSSNSPLHF
cdr3_nt: TGTGCCAGCAGTTCGGCAGGGAGTTCTAGTAATTCACCCCTCCACTTT

j_call: TRBJ1-1
d_call: TRBD1
v_call: TRBV4-1
clone_size: many
cdr3_aa: CASRKQGILYTEAFF
cdr3_nt: TGCGCCAGCCGAAAACAGGGGATCTTATATACTGAAGCTTTCTTT

j_call: TRBJ2-2
d_call: TRBD2
v_call: TRBV10-1
clone_size: many
cdr3_aa: CASSGDGTSGTGELFF
cdr3_nt: TGCGCCAGCAGTGGGGACGGGACTAGCGGCACCGGGGAGCTGTTTTTT

j_call: TRBJ2-5
d_call: TRBD2
v_call: TRBV5-1
clone_size: few
cdr3_aa: CASSGTSGKETQYF
cdr3_nt: TGCGCCAGCAGCGGAACTAGCGGGAAAGAGACCCAGTACTTC

j_call: TRBJ2-7
d_call: -
v_call: TRBV6-2/TRBV6-3
clone_size: many
cdr3_aa: CASSLTGRSSYEQYF
cdr3_nt: TGTGCCAGCAGTCTAACAGGGCGCAGCTCCTACGAGCAGTACTTC

j_call: TRBJ2-3
d_call: -
v_call: TRBV4-3
clone_size: many
cdr3_aa: CASSQEGQIIADTQYF
cdr3_nt: TGCGCCAGCAGCCAGGAGGGACAGATCATAGCAGATACGCAGTATTTT

j_call: TRBJ2-3
d_call: TRBD2
v_call: TRBV29-1
clone_size: many
cdr3_aa: CSVLLGTSGVTDTQYF
cdr3_nt: TGCAGCGTTCTTTTAGGGACTAGCGGCGTCACAGATACGCAGTATTTT

j_call: TRBJ2-3
d_call: -
v_call: TRBV9
clone_size: many
cdr3_aa: CASSVVMGTRDTQYF
cdr3_nt: TGTGCCAGCAGCGTAGTTATGGGGACCAGGGATACGCAGTATTTT

j_call: TRBJ1-2
d_call: -
v_call: TRBV5-6
clone_size: -
cdr3_aa: CASSFSPQRSYGYTF
cdr3_nt: TGTGCCAGCAGCTTTAGCCCACAACGGAGCTATGGCTACACCTTC

j_call: TRBJ1-6
d_call: -
v_call: TRBV3-1
clone_size: many
cdr3_aa: CASSQVLGAGSPLHF
cdr3_nt: TGTGCCAGCAGCCAAGTACTGGGGGCCGGGTCACCCCTCCACTTT

j_call: TRBJ2-5
d_call: -
v_call: TRBV20-1
clone_size: many
cdr3_aa: CSARVSGRETQYF
cdr3_nt: TGCAGTGCTAGAGTTTCTGGCCGAGAGACCCAGTACTTC

j_call: TRBJ2-1
d_call: -
v_call: TRBV30
clone_size: many
cdr3_aa: CAWTTNNEQFF
cdr3_nt: TGTGCCTGGACGACCAACAATGAGCAGTTCTTC

j_call: TRBJ1-3
d_call: TRBD1
v_call: TRBV4-2
clone_size: many
cdr3_aa: CASSQYATGFSGNTIYF
cdr3_nt: TGTGCCAGCAGCCAATACGCGACAGGGTTCTCTGGAAACACCATATATTTT

j_call: TRBJ2-2
d_call: TRBD1
v_call: TRBV4-1
clone_size: -
cdr3_aa: CASSHWQGAPGELFF
cdr3_nt: TGCGCCAGCAGCCACTGGCAGGGGGCGCCCGGGGAGCTGTTTTTT